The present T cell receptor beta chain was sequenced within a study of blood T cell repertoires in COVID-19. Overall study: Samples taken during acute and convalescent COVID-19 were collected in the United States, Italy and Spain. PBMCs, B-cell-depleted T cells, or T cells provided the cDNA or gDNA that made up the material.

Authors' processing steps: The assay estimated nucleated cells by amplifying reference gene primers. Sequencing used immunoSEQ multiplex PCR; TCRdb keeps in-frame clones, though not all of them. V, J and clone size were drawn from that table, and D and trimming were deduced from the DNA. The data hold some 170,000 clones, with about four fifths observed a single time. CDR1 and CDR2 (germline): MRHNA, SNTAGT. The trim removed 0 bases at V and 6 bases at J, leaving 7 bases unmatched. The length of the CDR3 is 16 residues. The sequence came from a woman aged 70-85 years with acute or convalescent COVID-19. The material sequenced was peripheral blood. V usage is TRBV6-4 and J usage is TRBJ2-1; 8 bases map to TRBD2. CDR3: CASSDSSGGVSNEQFF. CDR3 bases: TGTGCCAGCAGTGACTCGTCGGGAGGGGTCAGCAATGAGCAGTTCTTC.